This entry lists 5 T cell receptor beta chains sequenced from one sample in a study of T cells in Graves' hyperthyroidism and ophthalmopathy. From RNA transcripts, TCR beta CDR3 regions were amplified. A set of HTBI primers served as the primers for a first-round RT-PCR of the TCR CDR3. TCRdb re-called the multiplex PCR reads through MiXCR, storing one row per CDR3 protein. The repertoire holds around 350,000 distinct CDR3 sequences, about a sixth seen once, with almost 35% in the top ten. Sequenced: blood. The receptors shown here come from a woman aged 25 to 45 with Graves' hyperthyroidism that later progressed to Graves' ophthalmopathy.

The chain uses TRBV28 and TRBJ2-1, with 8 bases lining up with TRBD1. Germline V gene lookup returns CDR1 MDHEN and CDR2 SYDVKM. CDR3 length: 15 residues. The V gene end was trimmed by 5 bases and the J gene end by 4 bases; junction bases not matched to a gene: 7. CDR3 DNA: TGTGCCAGCAGTCGACCGGGACAGGTTTACAATGAGCAGTTCTTC. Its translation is CASSRPGQVYNEQFF. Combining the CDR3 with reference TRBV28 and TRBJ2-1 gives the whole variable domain DVKVTQSSRYLVKRTGEKVFLECVQDMDHENMFWYRQDPGLGLRLIYFSYDVKMKEKGDIPEGYSVSREKKERFSLILESASTNQTSMYLCASSRPGQVYNEQFFGPGTRLTVL.

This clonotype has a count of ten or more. The CDR3 coding sequence is TGTGCCAGCAGCATCTCTGACAGACCTAACGGGGATACGCAGTATTTT. This encodes CASSISDRPNGDTQYF. The rearrangement uses TRBV12-3 or TRBV12-4 and TRBJ2-3; D perhaps matches TRBD1 (5 bases). CDR3 length: 16 residues. Trimming left V 6 bases short and J 6 bases short, with 22 bases between.

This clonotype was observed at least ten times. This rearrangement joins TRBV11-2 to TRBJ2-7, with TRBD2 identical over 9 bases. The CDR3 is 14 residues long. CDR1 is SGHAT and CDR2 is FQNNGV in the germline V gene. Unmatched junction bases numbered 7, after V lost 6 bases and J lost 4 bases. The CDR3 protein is CASRPSGIVYEQYF. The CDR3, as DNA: TGTGCCAGCAGACCTAGCGGGATAGTTTACGAGCAGTACTTC.

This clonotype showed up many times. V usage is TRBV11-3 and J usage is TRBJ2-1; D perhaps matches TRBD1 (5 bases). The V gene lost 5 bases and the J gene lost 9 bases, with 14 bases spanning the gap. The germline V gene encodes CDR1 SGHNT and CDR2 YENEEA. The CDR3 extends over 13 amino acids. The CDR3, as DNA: TGTGCCAGCAGCATAGGGGAACATCGTGAGCAGTTCTTC. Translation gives CASSIGEHREQFF.

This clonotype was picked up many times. The CDR3 bases are TGTGCCAGCTCCCGGGACAGGGGAAAACTAGCCCATGAGCAGTTCTTC. Amino acid sequence: CASSRDRGKLAHEQFF. The chain employs TRBV6-1 and TRBJ2-1, with TRBD1 matching over 10 bases. Per the germline V gene, CDR1 is MNHNS and CDR2 is SASEGT. CDR3 length: 16 residues. V shed 8 bases, J shed 8 bases, and the junction held 15 bases outside the gene matches.